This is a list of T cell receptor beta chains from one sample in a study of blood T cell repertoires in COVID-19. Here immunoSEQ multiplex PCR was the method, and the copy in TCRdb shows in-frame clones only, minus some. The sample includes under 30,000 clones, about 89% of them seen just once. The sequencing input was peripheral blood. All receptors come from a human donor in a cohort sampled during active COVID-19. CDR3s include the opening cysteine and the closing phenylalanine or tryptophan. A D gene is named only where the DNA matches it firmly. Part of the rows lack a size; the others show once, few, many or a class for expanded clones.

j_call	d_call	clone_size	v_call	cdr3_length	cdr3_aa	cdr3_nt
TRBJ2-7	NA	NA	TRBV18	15	CASSSRQAEIYEQYF	TGTGCCAGCTCTTCCCGACAGGCAGAAATTTACGAGCAGTACTTC
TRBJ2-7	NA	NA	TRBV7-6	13	CASSLHLGYEQYF	TGTGCCAGCAGCCTTCATCTAGGCTACGAGCAGTACTTC
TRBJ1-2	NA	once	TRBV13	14	CASSFDTSNYGYTF	TGTGCCAGCAGCTTTGACACCTCTAACTATGGCTACACCTTC
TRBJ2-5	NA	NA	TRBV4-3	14	CASSPTPGQETQYF	TGCGCCAGCAGCCCAACCCCGGGGCAAGAGACCCAGTACTTC
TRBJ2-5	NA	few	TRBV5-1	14	CASSAGALQETQYF	TGCGCCAGCAGCGCGGGGGCCCTCCAAGAGACCCAGTACTTC
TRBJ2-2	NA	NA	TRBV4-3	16	CASSQLTGTDTGELFF	TGCGCCAGCAGCCAACTAACAGGGACGGACACCGGGGAGCTGTTTTTT
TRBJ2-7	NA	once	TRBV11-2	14	CASSLGGQAYEQYF	TGTGCCAGCAGCCTAGGGGGACAAGCCTACGAGCAGTACTTC
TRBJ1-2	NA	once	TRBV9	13	CASSPRGGREVTF	TGTGCCAGCAGCCCACGGGGGGGCAGGGAGGTCACCTTC
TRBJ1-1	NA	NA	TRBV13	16	CASSSISGTMNTEAFF	TGTGCCAGCAGCTCTATTTCCGGGACAATGAACACTGAAGCTTTCTTT
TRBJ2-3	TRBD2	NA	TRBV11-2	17	CASSRTSGGAGSDTQYF	TGTGCCAGCAGCCGGACTAGCGGGGGGGCCGGGTCAGATACGCAGTATTTT
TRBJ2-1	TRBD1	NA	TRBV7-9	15	CASSWGQGRSNEQFF	TGTGCCAGCAGCTGGGGACAGGGGAGGTCGAATGAGCAGTTCTTC
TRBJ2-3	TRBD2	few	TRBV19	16	CASSLSLAGIGDTQYF	TGTGCCAGTAGTCTTTCACTAGCGGGGATAGGTGATACGCAGTATTTT
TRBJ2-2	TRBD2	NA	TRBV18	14	CASSGTTNTGELFF	TGTGCCAGCTCGGGGACTACGAACACCGGGGAGCTGTTTTTT
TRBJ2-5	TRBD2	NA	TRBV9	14	CASSLQGLTETQYF	TGTGCCAGCAGCCTCCAGGGACTAACGGAGACCCAGTACTTC
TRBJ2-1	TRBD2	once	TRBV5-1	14	CASSSTGGPNEQFF	TGCGCCAGCAGCTCTACGGGGGGGCCCAATGAGCAGTTCTTC
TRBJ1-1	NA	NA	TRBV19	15	CASSPRTVLITEAFF	TGTGCCAGTAGTCCCCGGACAGTACTGATCACTGAAGCTTTCTTT
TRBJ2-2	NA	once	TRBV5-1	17	CASSLGRSAVVTGELFF	TGCGCCAGCAGCTTGGGTCGTAGCGCCGTTGTCACCGGGGAGCTGTTTTTT
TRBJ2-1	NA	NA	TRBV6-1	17	CASSEASPGYAYNEQFF	TGTGCCAGCAGTGAAGCGTCTCCAGGGTACGCCTACAATGAGCAGTTCTTC
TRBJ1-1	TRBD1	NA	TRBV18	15	CASSKRGPMNTEAFF	TGTGCCAGCTCTAAAAGGGGGCCAATGAACACTGAAGCTTTCTTT
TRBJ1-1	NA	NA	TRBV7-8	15	CASSFGHTGTPEAFF	TGTGCCAGCAGCTTCGGTCACACCGGGACTCCTGAAGCTTTCTTT
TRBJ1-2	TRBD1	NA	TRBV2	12	CASANTGGGYTF	TGTGCCAGCGCCAACACAGGGGGGGGCTACACCTTC
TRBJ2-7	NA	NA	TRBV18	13	CASSPQGPHEQYF	TGTGCCAGCTCACCACAGGGGCCCCACGAGCAGTACTTC
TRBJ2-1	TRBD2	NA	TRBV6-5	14	CASGAAGGWLEQFF	TGTGCCAGCGGGGCAGCGGGGGGGTGGCTTGAGCAGTTCTTC
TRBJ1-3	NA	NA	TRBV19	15	CASSPSGGSGNTIYF	TGTGCCAGTAGTCCGAGCGGGGGATCAGGAAACACCATATATTTT
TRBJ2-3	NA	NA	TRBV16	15	CASTGPSLAGDTQYF	TGTGCCAGCACTGGGCCTTCCCTGGCGGGAGATACGCAGTATTTT
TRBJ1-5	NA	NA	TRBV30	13	CAFTGYSNQPQHF	TGTGCCTTCACAGGATATAGCAATCAGCCCCAGCATTTT
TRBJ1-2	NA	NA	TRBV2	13	CAGQVIFNYGYTF	TGTGCCGGCCAGGTCATTTTTAACTATGGCTACACCTTC
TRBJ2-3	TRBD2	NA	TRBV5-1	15	CASSQTSGGAGTQYF	TGCGCCAGCAGCCAAACTAGCGGGGGGGCCGGTACGCAGTATTTT
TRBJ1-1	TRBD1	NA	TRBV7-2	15	CASSPTRQGSTEAFF	TGTGCCAGCAGCCCAACCCGACAGGGGAGCACTGAAGCTTTCTTT
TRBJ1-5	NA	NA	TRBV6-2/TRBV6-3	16	CASSKAGSPSGQPQHF	TGTGCCAGCAGTAAGGCCGGGAGCCCAAGTGGCCAGCCCCAGCATTTT
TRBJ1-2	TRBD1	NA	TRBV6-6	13	CASRTGGAEGYTF	TGTGCCAGCAGGACAGGGGGCGCGGAGGGCTACACCTTC